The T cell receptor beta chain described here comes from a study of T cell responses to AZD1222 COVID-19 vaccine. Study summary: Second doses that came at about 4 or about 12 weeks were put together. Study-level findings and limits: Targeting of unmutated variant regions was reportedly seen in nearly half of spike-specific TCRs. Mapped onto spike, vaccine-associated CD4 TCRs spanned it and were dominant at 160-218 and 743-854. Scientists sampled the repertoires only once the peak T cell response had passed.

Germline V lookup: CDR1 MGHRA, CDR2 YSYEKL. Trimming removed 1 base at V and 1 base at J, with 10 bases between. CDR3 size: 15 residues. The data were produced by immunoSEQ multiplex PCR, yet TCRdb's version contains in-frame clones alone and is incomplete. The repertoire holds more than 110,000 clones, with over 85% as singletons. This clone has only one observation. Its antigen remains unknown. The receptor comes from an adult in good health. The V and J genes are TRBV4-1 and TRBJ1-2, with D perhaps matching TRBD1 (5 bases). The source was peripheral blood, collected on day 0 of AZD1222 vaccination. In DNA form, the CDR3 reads TGCGCCAGCAGCCAAGGGGGACGGAGTAACTATGGCTACACCTTC. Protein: CASSQGGRSNYGYTF.